These 26 T cell receptor beta chains share one sample of origin, sequenced in a study of a mutant IDH1 vaccine in newly diagnosed glioma. Clones were sequenced by immunoSEQ multiplex PCR, and TCRdb holds only the in-frame ones, with some missing. The profile shows about 32,000 clones, about four fifths of them singletons. Their specific antigens are unknown. Time point described: week 35, safety follow-up. It was 300 ug of mutant IDH1 20-mer peptide that made up each vaccine dose, given with topical imiquimod. The sequencing used PBMCs, collected from a glioma patient whose treatment included an IDH1 peptide vaccine. The receptors were sampled from a man aged 40-49 years with glioma. Some clones in this sample may be carry-over from other donors' samples.

V usage is TRBV7-2 and J usage is TRBJ1-1; D might be TRBD1 (6 bases). The CDR3 is 13 amino acids. Germline V lookup: CDR1 SGHTA, CDR2 FQGNSA. With 5 bases removed from V and 10 bases from J, the gap between germline ends came to 17 bases. As DNA, the CDR3 is TGTGCCAGCAGCGTAAGAGGGGGAGGAGGAGCTTTCTTT. Its protein product is CASSVRGGGGAFF.

The gene calls are TRBV15 and TRBJ1-6; the D gene is possibly TRBD1 (5 bases). CDR3 length: 16 amino acids. V was cut by 1 base and J by 5 bases, with 12 bases left in between. Looked up from germline, CDR1 is LNHNV and CDR2 is YYDKDF (reference sequence). CDR3 nucleotide sequence: TGTGCCACCAGCAGAGGGGGGGAAGTGGATAATTCACCCCTCCACTTT. Its protein product is CATSRGGEVDNSPLHF.

The rearrangement uses TRBV28 and TRBJ2-2; D remains ambiguous. The germline V and J ends were trimmed by 11 bases and 1 base, with 11 bases remaining between them. The CDR3 length is 13 residues. Germline CDR1 is MDHEN and CDR2 is SYDVKM. The CDR3 here is CAGKSQNTGELFF. Here the CDR3 DNA reads TGTGCCGGCAAGTCACAGAACACCGGGGAGCTGTTTTTT.

V and J are TRBV15 and TRBJ1-1, with D maybe TRBD1 (6 bases). Trimming took off 8 bases at V and 1 base at J, with 14 bases between the two ends. This CDR3 region has 14 residues. In germline, CDR1 is LNHNV, CDR2 YYDKDF (reference sequence). CDR3 loop: CATLPNRENTEAFF. The CDR3 DNA reads TGTGCCACCCTACCGAACAGGGAGAACACTGAAGCTTTCTTT. The whole variable domain, remainder taken from reference TRBV15 and TRBJ1-1, is DAMVIQNPRYQVTQFGKPVTLSCSQTLNHNVMYWYQQKSSQAPKLLFHYYDKDFNNEADTPDNFQSRRPNTSFCFLDIRSPGLGDTAMYLCATLPNRENTEAFFGQGTRLTVV.

This clone was seen a few times. The rearrangement joins TRBV5-1 to TRBJ2-7; D is possibly TRBD1 (6 bases). Germline V gene lookup returns CDR1 SGHRS and CDR2 YFSETQ. This CDR3 is built from 14 residues. V was pared by 0 bases and J by 0 bases, with 7 bases between. The CDR3 here is CASSLDRASYEQYF. The CDR3, as DNA: TGCGCCAGCAGCTTGGACAGGGCCTCCTACGAGCAGTACTTC.

J is TRBJ2-4 and V is TRBV4-1, with D possibly called TRBD1 or TRBD2 (6 bases each). The CDR3 has 19 amino acids. The germline gives CDR1 MGHRA, CDR2 YSYEKL. Trimming left V 0 bases short and J 2 bases short, with 20 bases between. The CDR3, as DNA: TGCGCCAGCAGCCAAGATGAGGGGGAGTGGGGGGAATCCAAAAACATTCAGTACTTC. It encodes CASSQDEGEWGESKNIQYF.

The chain recombines TRBV2 with TRBJ2-5, with 7 bases lining up with TRBD2. This CDR3 is 15 amino acids long. Trimming at V came to 4 bases and at J to 2 bases, leaving 7 bases not matched to a gene. Looked up from germline, CDR1 is SNHLY and CDR2 is FYNNEI. CDR3 bases: TGTGCCAGCAGTGTGGGGGTACTAGCGCAAGAGACCCAGTACTTC. Translating it yields CASSVGVLAQETQYF.

The table lists this clone with a few counts. The chain combines TRBV7-2 with TRBJ1-1; no firm D call. CDR3 length: 14 residues. Germline CDR1 and CDR2: SGHTA and FQGNSA. Between the trimmed V and J ends, which lost 1 base and 4 bases, there was a span of 10 bases. CDR3 residues: CASSLGVSFTEAFF. The CDR3 DNA follows: TGTGCCAGCAGCTTAGGGGTCTCATTCACTGAAGCTTTCTTT.

The rearrangement joins TRBV5-1 to TRBJ1-1, with 7 bases aligning to TRBD1. After removal of 3 bases from V and 3 bases from J, the junction contained 2 bases not matched to a gene. CDR1 is SGHRS and CDR2 is YFSETQ in the germline V gene. The CDR3 has 13 residues. CDR3 residues: CASSSDRDTEAFF. The DNA of the CDR3 is TGCGCCAGCAGCTCCGACAGGGACACTGAAGCTTTCTTT.

The J gene is TRBJ1-1, the V gene TRBV19, with D perhaps matching TRBD1 (5 bases). Germline loops: CDR1 LNHDA, CDR2 SQIVND (reference sequence). V dropped 6 bases and J dropped 1 base, with 18 bases sitting between them. There are 16 residues in the CDR3. CDR3 in DNA: TGTGCCAGTAGAATCGATGGGGGGGATACGAACACTGAAGCTTTCTTT. Its translation: CASRIDGGDTNTEAFF.

The genes are TRBV6-5 and TRBJ1-2; possibly TRBD1 for D (6 bases). Per the germline V gene, CDR1 is MNHEY and CDR2 is SVGAGI. This CDR3 has 13 residues. The V gene lost 8 bases and the J gene lost 4 bases, with 14 bases spanning the gap. The CDR3 is CASLPAQGYGYTF. The CDR3 nucleotides are TGTGCCAGCTTACCCGCACAGGGCTATGGCTACACCTTC.

The chain joins TRBV19 to TRBJ2-2; D is perhaps TRBD2 (7 bases). The V and J ends lost 7 bases and 4 bases respectively, with 13 bases between them. Per germline, CDR1 LNHDA and CDR2 SQIVND (reference sequence). The CDR3 sequence is 14 residues long. The CDR3 protein is CASNRGAGTGELFF. The CDR3 DNA reads as TGTGCCAGTAACCGGGGGGCGGGCACCGGGGAGCTGTTTTTT.

The chain couples TRBV6-1 to TRBJ2-7; a weak D match, TRBD1 (5 bases). The CDR3 spans 11 residues. The germline V gene has CDR1 MNHNS and CDR2 SASEGT. CDR3 bases: TGTGCCAGCAGTAACAGGTTTATTGGCCGGGTC. Its translation: CASSNRFIGRV.

V gene TRBV7-2 combines with J gene TRBJ2-1; 7 bases are a match to TRBD1. The CDR3 contains 14 residues. The germline V gene encodes CDR1 SGHTA and CDR2 FQGNSA. V shed 5 bases, J shed 5 bases, and the junction held 6 bases outside the gene matches. The CDR3 spells CASSRQGGNNEQFF. CDR3 coding DNA: TGTGCCAGCAGCCGACAAGGGGGCAACAATGAGCAGTTCTTC. Combining the CDR3 with reference TRBV7-2 and TRBJ2-1 gives the whole variable domain GAGVSQSPSNKVTEKGKDVELRCDPISGHTALYWYRQSLGQGLEFLIYFQGNSAPDKSGLPSDRFSAERTGGSVSTLTIQRTQQEDSAVYLCASSRQGGNNEQFFGPGTRLTVL.

The chain couples TRBV11-2 to TRBJ1-4, with TRBD1 identical over 10 bases. After removal of 3 bases from V and 6 bases from J, the junction contained 7 bases not matched to a gene. Germline CDR1 SGHAT, CDR2 FQNNGV. The CDR3 loop spans 16 amino acids. The CDR3 loop is CASSFPSGTGDEKLFF. The DNA for the CDR3 is TGTGCCAGCAGCTTCCCATCCGGGACAGGGGATGAAAAACTGTTTTTT.

The chain joins TRBV4-3 to TRBJ2-3; 9 bases align to TRBD2. Germline V gives CDR1 LGHNA, CDR2 YSLEER. V lost 2 bases to trimming and J lost 2 bases; unmatched junction nucleotides: 8. The length of the CDR3 is 17 residues. The CDR3 DNA sequence: TGCGCCAGCAGCCAACGTAGCGGGGGATCGTACACAGATACGCAGTATTTT. Its translation: CASSQRSGGSYTDTQYF.

The chain carries TRBV18 and TRBJ1-6; tentative D call: TRBD1 (5 bases). This CDR3 is 13 amino acids long. Germline CDR1 and CDR2: KGHSH and LQKENI. V gave up 4 bases and J gave up 8 bases, with 9 bases separating them. CDR3 nucleotides: TGTGCCAGCTCACAGGGGTTTGATTCACCCCTCCACTTT. Translated, it gives CASSQGFDSPLHF. Full variable domain (outside the CDR3, taken from reference TRBV18 and TRBJ1-6): NAGVMQNPRHLVRRRGQEARLRCSPMKGHSHVYWYRQLPEEGLKFMVYLQKENIIDESGMPKERFSAEFPKEGPSILRIQQVVRGDSAAYFCASSQGFDSPLHFGNGTRLTVT.

The chain employs TRBV10-3 and TRBJ1-6, with 7 bases fitting TRBD1. CDR3 length: 21 residues. Germline CDR1 reads ENHRY; CDR2 reads SYGVKD. With V trimmed by 1 base and J by 7 bases, 22 bases remained unmatched. The CDR3 DNA follows: TGTGCCATCAGTGAGTTTCGAGCCGGGACAGCGTTTCGCGATGTGAATTCACCCCTCCACTTT. Its translation is CAISEFRAGTAFRDVNSPLHF.

The chain recombines TRBV6-6 with TRBJ1-1, with D hard to call. V was cut by 0 bases and J by 3 bases, with 8 bases left in between. Germline CDR1 MNHNY, CDR2 SVGAGI (reference sequence). This CDR3 contains 14 residues. This chain's CDR3 is CASSYSLWDTEAFF. Here the CDR3 DNA reads TGTGCCAGCAGTTACTCTTTGTGGGACACTGAAGCTTTCTTT.

This clone has a handful of counts. The rearrangement uses TRBV20-1 and TRBJ1-2, with TRBD1 identical over 7 bases. This CDR3 is built from 11 residues. In germline, CDR1 is DFQATT, CDR2 SNEGSKA (reference sequence). V lost 3 bases and J lost 7; bases outside the gene matches: 2. The CDR3 is CSASRQGGYTF. In DNA, the CDR3 is TGCAGTGCTAGTAGACAGGGTGGCTACACCTTC.

The chain couples TRBV9 to TRBJ2-2; no firm D call. CDR3 length: 16 amino acids. The V and J ends lost 0 bases and 0 bases respectively, with 9 bases between them. Germline loops: CDR1 SGDLS, CDR2 YYNGEE. In nucleotides, the CDR3 is TGTGCCAGCAGCGTAGTTTCTGGATCGAACACCGGGGAGCTGTTTTTT. This gives the protein CASSVVSGSNTGELFF.

The chain has TRBV5-4 and TRBJ1-5; possible D gene TRBD1, 5 bases. The germline gives CDR1 SGHNT, CDR2 YYREEE (reference sequence). V gave up 4 bases and J gave up 2 bases, with 13 bases separating them. This CDR3 comprises 15 residues. The chain's CDR3 is CASSPGDGGNQPQHF. For the CDR3, the DNA is TGTGCCAGCAGCCCGGGGGACGGAGGCAATCAGCCCCAGCATTTT.

The rearrangement links TRBV25-1 to TRBJ1-3; the D is unclear. The CDR3 sequence is 15 residues long. Germline V gene data show CDR1 as MGHDK and CDR2 as SYGVNS. V gave up 3 bases and J gave up 0 bases, with 9 bases separating them. The CDR3 is CASSDSDPSGNTIYF. In DNA form, the CDR3 reads TGTGCCAGCAGTGACAGTGATCCCTCTGGAAACACCATATATTTT.

Only one count was recorded for this clone. The chain recombines TRBV27 with TRBJ2-7; D is uncertain. The germline V gene has CDR1 MNHEY and CDR2 SMNVEV (reference sequence). The ends were cut back, 2 bases at V and 2 bases at J, with 7 bases in the middle. CDR3 length equals 13 residues. The CDR3 nucleotides read TGTGCCAGCAGTTTAGCTGATACCTACGAGCAGTACTTC. Translation gives CASSLADTYEQYF.

This chain joins TRBV21-1 and TRBJ1-5. TRBV21-1 corresponds to a pseudogene. The CDR3 runs to 15 residues. The CDR3 nucleotides read TGTGCCAGCAGCCCCCCGGGGGATGCTAATCAGCCCCAGCATTTT. Translated: CASSPPGDANQPQHF.

This clone was seen once. V and J are TRBV2 and TRBJ1-1; 7 bases fit TRBD1. The CDR3 length is 14 residues. Germline values: CDR1 SNHLY, CDR2 FYNNEI. Trimming removed 6 bases from V and 0 bases from J; junction bases left unmatched: 4. The CDR3 nucleotides are TGTGCCAGCAGAGGGGACAGCCTGAACACTGAAGCTTTCTTT. Translating it yields CASRGDSLNTEAFF.